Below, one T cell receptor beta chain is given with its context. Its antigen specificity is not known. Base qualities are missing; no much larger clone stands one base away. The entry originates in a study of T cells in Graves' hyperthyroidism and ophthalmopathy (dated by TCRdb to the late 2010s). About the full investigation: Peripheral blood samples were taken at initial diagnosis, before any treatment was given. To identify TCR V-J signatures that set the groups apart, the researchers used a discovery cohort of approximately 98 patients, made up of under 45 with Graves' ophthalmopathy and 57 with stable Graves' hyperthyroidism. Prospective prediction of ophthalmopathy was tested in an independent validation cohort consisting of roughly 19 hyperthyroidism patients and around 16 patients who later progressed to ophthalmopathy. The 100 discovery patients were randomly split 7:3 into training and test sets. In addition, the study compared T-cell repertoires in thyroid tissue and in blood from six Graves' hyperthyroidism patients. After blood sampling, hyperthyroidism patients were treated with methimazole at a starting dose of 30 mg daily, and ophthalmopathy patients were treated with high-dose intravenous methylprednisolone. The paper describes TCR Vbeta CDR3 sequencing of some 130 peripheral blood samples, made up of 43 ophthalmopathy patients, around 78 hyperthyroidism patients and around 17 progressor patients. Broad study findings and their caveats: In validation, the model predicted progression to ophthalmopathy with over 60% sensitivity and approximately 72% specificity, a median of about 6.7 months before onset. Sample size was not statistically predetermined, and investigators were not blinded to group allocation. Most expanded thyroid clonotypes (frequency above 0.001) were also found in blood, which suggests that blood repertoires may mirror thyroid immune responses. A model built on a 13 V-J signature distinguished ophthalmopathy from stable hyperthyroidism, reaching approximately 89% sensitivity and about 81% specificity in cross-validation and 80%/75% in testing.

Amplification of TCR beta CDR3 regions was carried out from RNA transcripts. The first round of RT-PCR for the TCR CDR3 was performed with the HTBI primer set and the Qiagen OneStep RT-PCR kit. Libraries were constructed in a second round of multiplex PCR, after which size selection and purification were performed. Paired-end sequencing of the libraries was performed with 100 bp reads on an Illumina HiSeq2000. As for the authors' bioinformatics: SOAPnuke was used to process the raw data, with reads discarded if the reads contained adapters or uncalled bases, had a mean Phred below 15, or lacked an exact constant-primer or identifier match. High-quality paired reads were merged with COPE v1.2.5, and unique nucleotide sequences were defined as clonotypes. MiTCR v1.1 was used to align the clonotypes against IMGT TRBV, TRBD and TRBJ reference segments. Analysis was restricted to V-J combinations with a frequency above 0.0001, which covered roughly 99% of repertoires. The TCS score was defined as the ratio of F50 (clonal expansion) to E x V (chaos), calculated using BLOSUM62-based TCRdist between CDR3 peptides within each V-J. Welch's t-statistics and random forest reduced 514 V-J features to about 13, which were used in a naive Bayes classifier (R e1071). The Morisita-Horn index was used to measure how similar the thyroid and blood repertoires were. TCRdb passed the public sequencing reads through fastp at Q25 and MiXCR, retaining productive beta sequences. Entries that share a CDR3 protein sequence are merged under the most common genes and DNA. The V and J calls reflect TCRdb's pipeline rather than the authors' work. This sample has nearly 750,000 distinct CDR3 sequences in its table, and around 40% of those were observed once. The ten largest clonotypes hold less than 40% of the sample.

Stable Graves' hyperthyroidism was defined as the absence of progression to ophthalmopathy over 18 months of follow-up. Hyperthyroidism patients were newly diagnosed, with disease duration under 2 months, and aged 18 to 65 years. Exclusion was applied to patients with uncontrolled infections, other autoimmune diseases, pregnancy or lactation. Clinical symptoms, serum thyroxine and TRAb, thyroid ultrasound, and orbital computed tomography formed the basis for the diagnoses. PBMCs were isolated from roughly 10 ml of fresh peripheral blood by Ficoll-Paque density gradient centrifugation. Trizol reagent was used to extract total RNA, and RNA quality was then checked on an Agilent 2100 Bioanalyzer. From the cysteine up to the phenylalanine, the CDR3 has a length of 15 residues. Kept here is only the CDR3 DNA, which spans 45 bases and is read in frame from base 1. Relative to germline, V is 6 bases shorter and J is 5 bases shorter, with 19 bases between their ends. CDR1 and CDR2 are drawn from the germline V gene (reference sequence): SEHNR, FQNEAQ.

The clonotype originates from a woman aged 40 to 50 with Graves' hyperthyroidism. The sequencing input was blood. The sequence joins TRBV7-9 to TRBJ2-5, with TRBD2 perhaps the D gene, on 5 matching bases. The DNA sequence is TGTGCCAGCAGTTTTATTTCGGGCCCGGGGGAGACCCAGTACTTC. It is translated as CASSFISGPGETQYF.